A single T cell receptor beta chain is shown here with its context. This specimen belongs to a study of T cell responses to AZD1222 COVID-19 vaccine. The V and J ends lost 0 bases and 3 bases respectively, with 5 bases between them. Germline CDR1 is SGHTA and CDR2 is FQGTGA. The CDR3 extends over 13 amino acids. TCRdb keeps only in-frame clones here, not all; method: immunoSEQ multiplex PCR. The sample contains tens of thousands of clones, around 81% of which appear only once. The chain recombines TRBV7-3 with TRBJ1-1; no firm D call. This sequence originates from an adult who received the AZD1222 COVID-19 vaccine. Specimen: peripheral blood, collected 28 days after the second AZD1222 dose. The CDR3 DNA reads as TGTGCCAGCAGCTTAACGGGCGACACTGAAGCTTTCTTT. Translation: CASSLTGDTEAFF.